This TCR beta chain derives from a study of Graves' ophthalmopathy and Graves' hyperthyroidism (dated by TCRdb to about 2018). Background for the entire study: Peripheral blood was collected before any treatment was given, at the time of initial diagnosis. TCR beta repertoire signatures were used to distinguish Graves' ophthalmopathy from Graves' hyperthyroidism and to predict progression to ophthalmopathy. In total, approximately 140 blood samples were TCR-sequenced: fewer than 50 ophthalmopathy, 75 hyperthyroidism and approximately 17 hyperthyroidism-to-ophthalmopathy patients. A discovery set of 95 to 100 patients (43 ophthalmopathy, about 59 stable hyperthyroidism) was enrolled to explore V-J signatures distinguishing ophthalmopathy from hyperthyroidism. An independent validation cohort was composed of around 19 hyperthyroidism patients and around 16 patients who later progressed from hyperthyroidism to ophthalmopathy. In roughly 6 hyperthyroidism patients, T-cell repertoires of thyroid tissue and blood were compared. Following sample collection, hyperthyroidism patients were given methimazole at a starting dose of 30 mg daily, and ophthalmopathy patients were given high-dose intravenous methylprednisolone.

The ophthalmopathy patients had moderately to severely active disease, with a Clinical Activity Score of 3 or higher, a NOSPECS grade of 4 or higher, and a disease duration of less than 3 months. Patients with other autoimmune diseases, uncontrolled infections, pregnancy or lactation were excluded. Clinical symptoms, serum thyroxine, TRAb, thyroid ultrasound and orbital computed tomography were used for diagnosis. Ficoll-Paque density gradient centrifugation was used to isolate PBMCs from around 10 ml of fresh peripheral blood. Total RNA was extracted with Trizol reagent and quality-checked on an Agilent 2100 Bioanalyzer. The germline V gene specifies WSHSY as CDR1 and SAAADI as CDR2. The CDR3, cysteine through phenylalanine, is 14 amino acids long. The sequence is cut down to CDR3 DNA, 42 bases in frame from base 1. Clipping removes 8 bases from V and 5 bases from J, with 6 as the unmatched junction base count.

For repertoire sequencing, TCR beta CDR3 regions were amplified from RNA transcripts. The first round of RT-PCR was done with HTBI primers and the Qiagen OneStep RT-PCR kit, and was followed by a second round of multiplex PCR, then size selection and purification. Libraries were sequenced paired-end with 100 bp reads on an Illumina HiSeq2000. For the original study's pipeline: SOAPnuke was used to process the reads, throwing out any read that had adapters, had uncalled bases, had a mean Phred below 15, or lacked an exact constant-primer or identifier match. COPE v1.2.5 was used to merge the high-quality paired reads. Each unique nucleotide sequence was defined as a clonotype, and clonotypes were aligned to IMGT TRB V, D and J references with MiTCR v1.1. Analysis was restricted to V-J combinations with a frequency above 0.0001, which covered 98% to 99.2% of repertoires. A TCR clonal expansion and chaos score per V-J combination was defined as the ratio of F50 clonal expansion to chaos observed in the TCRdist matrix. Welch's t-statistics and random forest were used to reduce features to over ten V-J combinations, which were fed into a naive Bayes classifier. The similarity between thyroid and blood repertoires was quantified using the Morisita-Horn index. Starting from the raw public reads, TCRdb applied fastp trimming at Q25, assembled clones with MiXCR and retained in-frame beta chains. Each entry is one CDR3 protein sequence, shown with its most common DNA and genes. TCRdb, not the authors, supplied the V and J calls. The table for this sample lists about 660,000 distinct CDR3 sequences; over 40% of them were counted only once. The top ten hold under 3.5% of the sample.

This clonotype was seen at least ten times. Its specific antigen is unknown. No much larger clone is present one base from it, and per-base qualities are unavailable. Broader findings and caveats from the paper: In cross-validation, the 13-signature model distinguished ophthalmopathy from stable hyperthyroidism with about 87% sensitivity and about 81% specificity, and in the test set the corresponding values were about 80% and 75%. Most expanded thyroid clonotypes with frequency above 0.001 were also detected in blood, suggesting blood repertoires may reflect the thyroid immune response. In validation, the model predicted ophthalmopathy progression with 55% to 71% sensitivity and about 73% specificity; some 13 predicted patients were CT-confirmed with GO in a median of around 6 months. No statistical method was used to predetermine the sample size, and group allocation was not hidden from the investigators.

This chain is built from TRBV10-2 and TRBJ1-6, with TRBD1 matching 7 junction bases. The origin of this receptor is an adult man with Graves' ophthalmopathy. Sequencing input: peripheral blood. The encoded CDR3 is CASSGQVDNSPLHF. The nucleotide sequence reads TGCGCCAGCTCTGGACAGGTCGATAATTCACCCCTCCACTTT.